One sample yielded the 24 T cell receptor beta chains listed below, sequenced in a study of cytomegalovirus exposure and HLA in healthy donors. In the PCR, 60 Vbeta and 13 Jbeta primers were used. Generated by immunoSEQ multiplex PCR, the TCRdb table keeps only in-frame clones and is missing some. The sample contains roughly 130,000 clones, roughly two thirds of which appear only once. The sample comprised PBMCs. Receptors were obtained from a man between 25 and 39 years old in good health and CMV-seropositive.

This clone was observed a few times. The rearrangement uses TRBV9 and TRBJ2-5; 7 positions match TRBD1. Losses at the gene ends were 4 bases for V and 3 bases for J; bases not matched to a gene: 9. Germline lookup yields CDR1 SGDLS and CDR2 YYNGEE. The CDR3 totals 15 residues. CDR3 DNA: TGTGCCAGCAGCCCTAACAGAGGGGGCGAAGAGACCCAGTACTTC. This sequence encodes CASSPNRGGEETQYF.

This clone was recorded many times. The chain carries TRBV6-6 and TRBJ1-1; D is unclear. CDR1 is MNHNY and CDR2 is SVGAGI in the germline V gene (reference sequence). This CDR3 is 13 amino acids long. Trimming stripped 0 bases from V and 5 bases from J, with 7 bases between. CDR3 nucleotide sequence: TGTGCCAGCAGTTACTCGAGCGAAACTGAAGCTTTCTTT. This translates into CASSYSSETEAFF.

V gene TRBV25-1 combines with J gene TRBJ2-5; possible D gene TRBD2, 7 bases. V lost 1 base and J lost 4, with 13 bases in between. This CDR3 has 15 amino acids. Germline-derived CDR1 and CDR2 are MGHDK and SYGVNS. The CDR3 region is CASSEFRGGGETQYF. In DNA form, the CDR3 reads TGTGCCAGCAGTGAATTCCGAGGGGGGGGAGAGACCCAGTACTTC.

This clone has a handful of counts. DNA for the CDR3: TGTGCCAGCAGTCCGCGGACTAGCTTGCGGGAGCTGTTTTTT. Protein: CASSPRTSLRELFF. This chain links TRBV6-5 with TRBJ2-2, with 8 nucleotides matching TRBD2. The V gene's germline CDR1 is MNHEY and CDR2 SVGAGI. J gave up 9 bases and V 5 bases, and 8 bases lay outside the gene matches. The CDR3 consists of 14 residues.

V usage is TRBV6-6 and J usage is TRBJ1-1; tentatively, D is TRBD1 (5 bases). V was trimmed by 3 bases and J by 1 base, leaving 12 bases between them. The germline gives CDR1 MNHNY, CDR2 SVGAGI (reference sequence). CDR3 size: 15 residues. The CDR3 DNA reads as TGTGCCAGCAGTTATTGGACAATGGGGAACACTGAAGCTTTCTTT. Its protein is CASSYWTMGNTEAFF.

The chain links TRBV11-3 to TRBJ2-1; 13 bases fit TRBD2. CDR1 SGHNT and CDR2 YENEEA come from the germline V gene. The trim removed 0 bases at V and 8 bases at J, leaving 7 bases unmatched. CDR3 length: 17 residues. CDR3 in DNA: TGTGCCAGCAGCTTAGATAGCCCGGGACTAGCGGGACATGAGCAGTTCTTC. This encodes CASSLDSPGLAGHEQFF.

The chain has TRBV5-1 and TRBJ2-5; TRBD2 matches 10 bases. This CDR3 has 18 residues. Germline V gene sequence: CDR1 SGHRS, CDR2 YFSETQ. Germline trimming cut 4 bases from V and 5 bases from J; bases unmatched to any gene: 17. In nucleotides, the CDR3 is TGCGCCAGCAGCCGGACTAGCGGAACGAAGTTGGGGAGGGAGACCCAGTACTTC. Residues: CASSRTSGTKLGRETQYF.

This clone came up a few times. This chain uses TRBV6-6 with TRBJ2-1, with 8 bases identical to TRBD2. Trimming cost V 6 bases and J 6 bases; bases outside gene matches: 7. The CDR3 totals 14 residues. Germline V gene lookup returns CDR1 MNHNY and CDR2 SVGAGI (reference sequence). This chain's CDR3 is CASRVPGGPNEQFF. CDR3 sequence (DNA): TGTGCCAGCAGGGTCCCGGGAGGGCCCAATGAGCAGTTCTTC.

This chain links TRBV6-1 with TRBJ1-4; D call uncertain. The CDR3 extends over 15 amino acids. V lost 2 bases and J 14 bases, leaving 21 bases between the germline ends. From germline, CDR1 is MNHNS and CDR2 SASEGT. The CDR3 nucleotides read TGTGCCAGCAGTGAAATAGGTACAGCGGTCGTGTCGCTGTTTTTT. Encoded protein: CASSEIGTAVVSLFF.

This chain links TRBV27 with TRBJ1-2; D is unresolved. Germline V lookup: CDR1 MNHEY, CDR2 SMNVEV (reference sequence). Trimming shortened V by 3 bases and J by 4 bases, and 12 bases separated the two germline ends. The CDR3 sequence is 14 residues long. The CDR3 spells CASSFTGKGYGYTF. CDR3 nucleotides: TGTGCCAGCAGTTTTACCGGGAAGGGCTATGGCTACACCTTC.

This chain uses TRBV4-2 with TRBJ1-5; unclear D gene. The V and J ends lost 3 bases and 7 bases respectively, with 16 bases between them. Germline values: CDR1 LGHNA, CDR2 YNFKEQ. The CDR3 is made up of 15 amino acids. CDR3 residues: CASSHLGGGRQPQHF. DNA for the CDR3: TGTGCCAGCAGCCATCTCGGTGGCGGGAGGCAGCCCCAGCATTTT.

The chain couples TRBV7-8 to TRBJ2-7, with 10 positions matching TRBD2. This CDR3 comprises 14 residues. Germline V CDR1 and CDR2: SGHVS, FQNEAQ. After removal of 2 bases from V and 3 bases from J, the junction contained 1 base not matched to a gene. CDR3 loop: CASSLSGRGYEQYF. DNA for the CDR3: TGTGCCAGCAGCTTAAGCGGGAGGGGCTACGAGCAGTACTTC.

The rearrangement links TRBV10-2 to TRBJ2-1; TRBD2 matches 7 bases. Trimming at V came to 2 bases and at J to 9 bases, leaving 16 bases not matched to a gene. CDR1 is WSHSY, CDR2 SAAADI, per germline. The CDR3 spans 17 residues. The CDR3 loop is CASSEGSYGGSDGEQFF. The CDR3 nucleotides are TGCGCCAGCAGTGAGGGTTCTTACGGCGGGAGTGACGGTGAGCAGTTCTTC.

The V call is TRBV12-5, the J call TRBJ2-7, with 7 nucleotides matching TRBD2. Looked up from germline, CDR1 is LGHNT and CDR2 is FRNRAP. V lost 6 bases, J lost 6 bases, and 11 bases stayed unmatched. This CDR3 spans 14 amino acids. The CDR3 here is CASGPGMREREQYF. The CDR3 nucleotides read TGTGCTAGTGGCCCCGGGATGCGGGAGCGCGAGCAGTACTTC.

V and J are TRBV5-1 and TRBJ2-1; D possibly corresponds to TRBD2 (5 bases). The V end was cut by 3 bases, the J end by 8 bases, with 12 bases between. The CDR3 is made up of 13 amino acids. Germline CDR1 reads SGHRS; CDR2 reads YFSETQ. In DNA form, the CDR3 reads TGCGCCAGCAGCTCCAGCGGCTTCCATGAGCAGTTCTTC. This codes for CASSSSGFHEQFF.

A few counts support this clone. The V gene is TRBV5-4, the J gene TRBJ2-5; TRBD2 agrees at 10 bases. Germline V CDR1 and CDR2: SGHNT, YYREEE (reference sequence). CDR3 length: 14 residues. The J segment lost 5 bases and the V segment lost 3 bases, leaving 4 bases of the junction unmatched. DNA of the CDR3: TGTGCCAGCAGCTCTAGCGGGAGAAGGGAGACCCAGTACTTC. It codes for CASSSSGRRETQYF.

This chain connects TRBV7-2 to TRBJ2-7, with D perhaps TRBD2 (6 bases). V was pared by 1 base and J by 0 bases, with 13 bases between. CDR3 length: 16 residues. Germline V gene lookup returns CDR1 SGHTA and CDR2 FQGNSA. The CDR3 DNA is TGTGCCAGCAGCTTAGGAGCGGGCACAAGCTCCTACGAGCAGTACTTC. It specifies CASSLGAGTSSYEQYF. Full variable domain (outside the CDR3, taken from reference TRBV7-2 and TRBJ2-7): GAGVSQSPSNKVTEKGKDVELRCDPISGHTALYWYRQSLGQGLEFLIYFQGNSAPDKSGLPSDRFSAERTGGSVSTLTIQRTQQEDSAVYLCASSLGAGTSSYEQYFGPGTRLTVT.

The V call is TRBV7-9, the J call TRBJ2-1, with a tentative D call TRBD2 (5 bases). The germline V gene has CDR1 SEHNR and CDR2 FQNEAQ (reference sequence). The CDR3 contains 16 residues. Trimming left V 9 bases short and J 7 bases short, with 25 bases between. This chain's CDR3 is CASAPGGLRRGNEQFF. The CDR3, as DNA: TGTGCCAGTGCCCCCGGAGGCTTGAGGCGAGGGAATGAGCAGTTCTTC.

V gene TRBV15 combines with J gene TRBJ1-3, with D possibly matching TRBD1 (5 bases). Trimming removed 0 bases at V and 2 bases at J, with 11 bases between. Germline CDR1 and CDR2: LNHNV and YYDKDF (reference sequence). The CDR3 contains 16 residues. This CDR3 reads CATSRDPPGAGNTIYF. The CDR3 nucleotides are TGTGCCACCAGCAGAGATCCGCCGGGGGCTGGAAACACCATATATTTT.

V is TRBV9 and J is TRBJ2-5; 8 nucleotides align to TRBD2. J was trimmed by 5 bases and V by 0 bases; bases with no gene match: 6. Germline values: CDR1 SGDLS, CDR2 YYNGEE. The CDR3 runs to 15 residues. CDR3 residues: CASSVVAGGQETQYF. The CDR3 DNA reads TGTGCCAGCAGCGTAGTGGCGGGAGGTCAGGAGACCCAGTACTTC.

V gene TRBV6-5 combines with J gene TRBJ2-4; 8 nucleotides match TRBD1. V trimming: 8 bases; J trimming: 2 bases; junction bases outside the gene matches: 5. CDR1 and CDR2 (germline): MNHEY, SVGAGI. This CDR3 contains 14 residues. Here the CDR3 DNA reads TGTGCCAGCGGGACAGGAGTCCCCAAAAACATTCAGTACTTC. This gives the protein CASGTGVPKNIQYF.

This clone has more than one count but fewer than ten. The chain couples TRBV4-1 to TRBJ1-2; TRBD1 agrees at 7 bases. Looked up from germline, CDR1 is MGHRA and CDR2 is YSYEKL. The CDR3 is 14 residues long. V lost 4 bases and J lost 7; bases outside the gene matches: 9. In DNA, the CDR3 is TGCGCCAGCAGCCGAGGACAGGCCCATGGTGGCTACACCTTC. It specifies CASSRGQAHGGYTF.

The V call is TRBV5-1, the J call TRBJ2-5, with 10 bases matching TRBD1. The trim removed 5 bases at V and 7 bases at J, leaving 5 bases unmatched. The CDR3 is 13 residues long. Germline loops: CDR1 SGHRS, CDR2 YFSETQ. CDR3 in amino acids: CASRQGTGATQYF. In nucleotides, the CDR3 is TGCGCCAGCAGACAAGGGACAGGGGCGACCCAGTACTTC.

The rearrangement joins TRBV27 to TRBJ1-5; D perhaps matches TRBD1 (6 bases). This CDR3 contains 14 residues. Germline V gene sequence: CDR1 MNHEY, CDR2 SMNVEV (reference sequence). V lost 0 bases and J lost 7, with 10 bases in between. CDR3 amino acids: CASSLSAGVQPQHF. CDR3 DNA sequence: TGTGCCAGCAGTTTATCGGCAGGGGTACAGCCCCAGCATTTT.